This entry lists 21 T cell receptor beta chains sequenced from one sample in a study of blood T cell repertoires in COVID-19. Assay used: immunoSEQ multiplex PCR; TCRdb lists only in-frame clones, some missing. The sample contains roughly 120,000 clones, 70% to 90% of which appear only once. Sequences were obtained from peripheral blood. The receptors here all came from a man aged 35 to 55 with acute or convalescent COVID-19.

The chain is built from TRBV2 and TRBJ2-1; D is perhaps TRBD2 (6 bases). The length of the CDR3 is 13 residues. The V and J ends lost 4 bases and 7 bases respectively, with 11 bases between them. Germline-derived CDR1 and CDR2 are SNHLY and FYNNEI. The CDR3 region has the DNA TGTGCCAGCAGTGCCGGGGGTAAGAATGAGCAGTTCTTC. This translates into CASSAGGKNEQFF.

This chain connects TRBV4-1 to TRBJ2-3; a weak D match, TRBD1 (6 bases). The CDR3 has 13 residues. CDR1 is MGHRA, CDR2 YSYEKL, per germline. V lost 4 bases to trimming and J lost 5 bases, with 10 bases between them. In DNA, the CDR3 is TGCGCCAGCAGCCGAAACAGGGAAGATACGCAGTATTTT. Amino acids: CASSRNREDTQYF.

This chain links TRBV14 with TRBJ2-7, with TRBD1 as a possible D gene (6 bases). Trimming pared 1 base from V and 6 bases from J, leaving 13 bases between. The V gene's germline CDR1 is SGHDN and CDR2 FVKESK. This CDR3 is 14 amino acids long. CDR3 sequence: CASSQAWGLSEQYF. CDR3 bases: TGTGCCAGCAGCCAAGCGTGGGGGCTAAGCGAGCAGTACTTC.

Details on this clone: At the DNA level, this CDR3 is encoded by other sequences in the same sample as well. The chain uses TRBV7-2 and TRBJ1-5; D is undetermined. Germline V CDR1 and CDR2: SGHTA, FQGNSA. Trimming shortened V by 5 bases and J by 4 bases, and 9 bases separated the two germline ends. The CDR3 runs to 13 residues. CDR3 loop: CASSPDKNQPQHF. The CDR3 DNA sequence: TGTGCCAGCAGCCCAGACAAGAATCAGCCCCAGCATTTT.

The genes are TRBV11-3 and TRBJ2-1; 9 bases match TRBD2. With V trimmed by 5 bases and J by 4 bases, 9 bases remained unmatched. Germline-derived CDR1 and CDR2 are SGHNT and YENEEA. The CDR3 is 16 amino acids. DNA of the CDR3: TGTGCCAGCAGCCCACGTGGTAGCGGGGGTTACAATGAGCAGTTCTTC. Its translation is CASSPRGSGGYNEQFF.

A note on this clone: One junction end disagrees with the germline gene, perhaps due to a read error. The rearrangement joins TRBV7-7 to TRBJ2-2; perhaps TRBD1 as D (5 bases). Germline values: CDR1 SSHAT, CDR2 FNYEAQ (reference sequence). The CDR3 spans 13 residues. In nucleotides, the CDR3 is TGTGCTAGCAGCCCACAGGTGGCCGGGGAGCTGTTTTTT. The encoded protein is CASSPQVAGELFF. Full variable domain (rest looked up from reference TRBV7-7 and TRBJ2-2): GAGVSQSPRYKVTKRGQDVTLRCDPISSHATLYWYQQALGQGPEFLTYFNYEAQPDKSGLPSDRFSAERPEGSISTLTIQRTEQRDSAMYRCASSPQVAGELFFGEGSRLTVL.

This clone appeared many times. The chain joins TRBV18 to TRBJ2-7; 10 bases are a match to TRBD2. The CDR3 has 15 amino acids. V was pared by 2 bases and J by 2 bases, with 3 bases of the junction left unmatched. From germline, CDR1 is KGHSH and CDR2 LQKENI. The CDR3 bases are TGTGCCAGCTCACCAAGGACTAGCGGTGCCTACGAGCAGTACTTC. Its protein is CASSPRTSGAYEQYF.

V usage is TRBV18 and J usage is TRBJ1-5, with D perhaps matching TRBD1 (5 bases). CDR1 and CDR2 from the germline V gene are KGHSH and LQKENI. The CDR3 spans 14 residues. The ends were cut back, 3 bases at V and 5 bases at J, with 11 bases in the middle. The CDR3 is CASSPPGVYQPQHF. The CDR3 nucleotides are TGTGCCAGCTCACCCCCGGGGGTTTATCAGCCCCAGCATTTT.

The chain joins TRBV5-1 to TRBJ2-1; TRBD2 aligns across 7 bases. Germline V CDR1 and CDR2: SGHRS, YFSETQ. The CDR3 spans 16 residues. V was clipped by 2 bases and J by 9 bases; unmatched bases: 14. CDR3 in amino acids: CASSLSREYAAGEQFF. The DNA for the CDR3 is TGCGCCAGCAGCTTATCGCGGGAGTATGCCGCGGGTGAGCAGTTCTTC.

The chain links TRBV4-1 to TRBJ1-5; 9 nucleotides line up with TRBD1. The CDR3 runs 15 residues. V lost 4 bases and J lost 1; bases outside the gene matches: 2. Germline assignment: CDR1 MGHRA and CDR2 YSYEKL. CDR3 residues: CASSRDRASNQPQHF. The DNA of the CDR3 is TGCGCCAGCAGCCGGGACAGGGCGAGCAATCAGCCCCAGCATTTT.

This clone was counted a single time. The identical CDR3 is also encoded by other nucleotide sequences in the sample. This chain uses TRBV14 with TRBJ1-4; 12 nucleotides line up with TRBD1. Germline V gene lookup returns CDR1 SGHDN and CDR2 FVKESK. V dropped 6 bases and J dropped 7; count of bases not matched to a gene: 9. The CDR3 spans 16 residues. As DNA, the CDR3 is TGTGCCAGCAGTCTGGGACAGGGGGCCCCTGGTGAAAAACTGTTTTTT. Translated, it gives CASSLGQGAPGEKLFF.

This chain links TRBV7-2 with TRBJ2-5; maybe TRBD1 (7 bases). V lost 4 bases and J 7 bases, leaving 16 bases between the germline ends. CDR3 length: 14 amino acids. Germline CDR1 is SGHTA and CDR2 is FQGNSA. The CDR3 region is CASSSQGGGRTQYF. The CDR3 bases are TGTGCCAGCAGCTCCCAGGGGGGCGGTAGGACCCAGTACTTC.

This clone was seen a few times. The chain employs TRBV28 and TRBJ1-2; 11 bases align to TRBD1. Trimming took 8 bases from V and 0 from J; bases not matched to a gene: 11. Germline V gene lookup returns CDR1 MDHEN and CDR2 SYDVKM. This CDR3 region has 17 residues. CDR3 residues: CASLSSGTGGANYGYTF. In DNA form, the CDR3 reads TGTGCCAGCCTCTCCTCGGGGACAGGGGGGGCTAACTATGGCTACACCTTC.

V and J are TRBV6-6 and TRBJ2-7; TRBD2 aligns across 7 bases. Germline values: CDR1 MNHNY, CDR2 SVGAGI (reference sequence). The J segment lost 3 bases and the V segment lost 4 bases, leaving 6 bases of the junction unmatched. The CDR3 has 14 amino acids. CDR3 DNA: TGTGCCAGCAGTTCGGGCGGGGGATACTACGAGCAGTACTTC. This translates into CASSSGGGYYEQYF.

J is TRBJ2-7 and V is TRBV9, with a weak D call TRBD2 (6 bases). CDR1 is SGDLS and CDR2 is YYNGEE in the germline V gene. The CDR3 has 15 amino acids. V was cut by 3 bases and J by 3 bases, with 16 bases left in between. CDR3 amino acids: CASSGGAAGYYEQYF. The CDR3 nucleotides are TGTGCCAGCAGCGGAGGGGCGGCGGGGTACTACGAGCAGTACTTC.

The chain links TRBV6-1 to TRBJ2-7, with D possibly TRBD2 on 5 matching bases. The CDR3 extends over 15 amino acids. Germline V gene data show CDR1 as MNHNS and CDR2 as SASEGT. Trimming took off 0 bases at V and 6 bases at J, with 15 bases between the two ends. The CDR3 region is CASSEAWTPAGEQYF. In nucleotides, the CDR3 is TGTGCCAGCAGTGAAGCCTGGACCCCGGCGGGCGAGCAGTACTTC.

This clone was detected only a few times. The chain employs TRBV7-8 and TRBJ1-5; 11 nucleotides match TRBD1. V was pared by 5 bases and J by 4 bases, with 10 bases of the junction left unmatched. The CDR3 is 17 residues long. The germline V gene has CDR1 SGHVS and CDR2 FQNEAQ. The CDR3 sequence: CASSPRTGGAYNQPQHF. The CDR3 DNA reads as TGTGCCAGCAGCCCCAGGACAGGGGGCGCGTATAATCAGCCCCAGCATTTT.

The chain's CDR3 is CASSLGGGRAVRDEQYF. CDR3 nucleotides: TGTGCCAGCAGCTTGGGTGGAGGGAGGGCAGTACGGGACGAGCAGTACTTC. The chain combines TRBV7-2 with TRBJ2-7; 7 nucleotides match TRBD2. V gave up 3 bases and J gave up 5 bases; unmatched junction bases: 16. Per germline, CDR1 SGHTA and CDR2 FQGNSA. The CDR3 length is 17 residues.

This chain links TRBV11-1 with TRBJ1-6; tentative D call: TRBD1 (6 bases). CDR3 length: 15 residues. V lost 1 base, J lost 5 bases, and 9 bases lay in between. CDR1 and CDR2 (germline): SGHAT, FQDESV (reference sequence). The CDR3 is CASSLESGDNSPLHF. CDR3 nucleotides: TGTGCCAGCAGCTTAGAGTCAGGGGATAATTCACCCCTCCACTTT.

The gene calls are TRBV12-3 or TRBV12-4 and TRBJ1-1; D not resolved. This CDR3 contains 13 residues. The V end lost 2 bases, the J end lost 4 bases, and 8 bases lay between the germline ends. This chain's CDR3 is CASSLTQSTEAFF. CDR3 coding DNA: TGTGCCAGCAGTTTAACCCAGTCCACTGAAGCTTTCTTT.

This rearrangement joins TRBV7-9 to TRBJ2-2, with TRBD1 identical over 9 bases. V was clipped by 5 bases and J by 7 bases; unmatched bases: 5. This CDR3 is 14 amino acids long. Per germline, CDR1 SEHNR and CDR2 FQNEAQ (reference sequence). DNA of the CDR3: TGTGCCAGCAGCCCACAGGGGGCCGGCGGGGAGCTGTTTTTT. Translated: CASSPQGAGGELFF.